This TCR beta chain derives from a study of T cell repertoires in cytomegalovirus infection. Study-wide context: CMV epitopes in the study were HLA-C-restricted (recently identified) and HLA-B-restricted (well studied). Shared public TCR beta signatures pointed to both CMV infection and a matching HLA type. Points from the study as a whole: Carriage of CMV together with the relevant HLA was identifiable through cumulative public TCR beta family frequency. Within the response measured ex vivo, HLA-C-restricted CMV-specific TCR beta clonotypes were dominant.

TCRdb independently ran MiXCR on the reads; one entry per CDR3 protein. The sample comprises about 220,000 distinct CDR3 sequences, about 39% of which are singletons, and 55% to 60% rests with the top ten. A remark on this clonotype: Its antigen remains unidentified.

The TCR was taken from a human donor in good health (CMV status not recorded). Some clones in this sample may be carry-over from other donors' samples. This sample comprised CD8+ T cells from cultured PBMCs, obtained from culture after CMV antigen stimulation.

The DNA of the CDR3 is TGCAGTGCTAGCGCGACAGGGGGGTACAGTCCGTACTTC. Translation: CSASATGGYSPYF. The rearrangement links TRBV20-1 to TRBJ2-5, with 9 nucleotides matching TRBD1. This CDR3 has 13 residues. Per the germline V gene, CDR1 is DFQATT and CDR2 is SNEGSKA (reference sequence). With 3 bases clipped from V and 13 bases from J, the junction kept 12 bases outside the gene matches.